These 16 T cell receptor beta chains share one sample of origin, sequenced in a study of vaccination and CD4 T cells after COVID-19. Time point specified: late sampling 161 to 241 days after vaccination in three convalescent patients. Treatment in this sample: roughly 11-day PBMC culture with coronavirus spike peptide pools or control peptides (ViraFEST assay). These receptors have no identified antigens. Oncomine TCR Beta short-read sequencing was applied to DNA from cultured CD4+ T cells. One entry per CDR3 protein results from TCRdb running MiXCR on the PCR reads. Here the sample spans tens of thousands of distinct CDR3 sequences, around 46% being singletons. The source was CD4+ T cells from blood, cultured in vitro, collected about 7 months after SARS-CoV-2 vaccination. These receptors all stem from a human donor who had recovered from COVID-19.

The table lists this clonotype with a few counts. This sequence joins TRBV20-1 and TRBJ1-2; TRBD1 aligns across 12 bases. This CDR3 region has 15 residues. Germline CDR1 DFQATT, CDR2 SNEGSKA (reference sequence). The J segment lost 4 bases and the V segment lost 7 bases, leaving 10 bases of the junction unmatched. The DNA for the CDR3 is TGCAGTGTAAAGAGCCGGGACAGGGGGCCCTATGGCTACACCTTC. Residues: CSVKSRDRGPYGYTF.

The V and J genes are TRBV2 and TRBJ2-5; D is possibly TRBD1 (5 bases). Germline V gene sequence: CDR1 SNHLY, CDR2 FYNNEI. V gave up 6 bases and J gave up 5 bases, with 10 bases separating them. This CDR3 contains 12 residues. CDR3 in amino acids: CASRGLGETQYF. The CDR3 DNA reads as TGTGCCAGCAGGGGGCTGGGGGAGACCCAGTACTTC.

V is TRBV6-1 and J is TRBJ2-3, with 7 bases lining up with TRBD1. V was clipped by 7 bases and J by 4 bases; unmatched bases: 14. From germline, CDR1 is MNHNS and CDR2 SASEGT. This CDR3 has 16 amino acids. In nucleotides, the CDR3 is TGTGCCAGCACCGCACGGACAGGCACAGGGCCAGATACGCAGTATTTT. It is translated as CASTARTGTGPDTQYF.

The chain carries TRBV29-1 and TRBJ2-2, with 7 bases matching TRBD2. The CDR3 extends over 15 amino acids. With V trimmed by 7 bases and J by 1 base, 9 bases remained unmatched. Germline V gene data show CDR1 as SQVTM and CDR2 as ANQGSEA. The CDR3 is CSAIAGLRNTGELFF. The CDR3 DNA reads TGCAGCGCTATAGCGGGCCTAAGGAACACCGGGGAGCTGTTTTTT.

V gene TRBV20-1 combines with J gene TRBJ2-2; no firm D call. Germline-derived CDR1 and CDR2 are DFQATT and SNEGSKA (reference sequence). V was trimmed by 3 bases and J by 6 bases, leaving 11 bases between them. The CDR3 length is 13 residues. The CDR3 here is CSASLIVPGELFF. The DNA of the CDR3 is TGCAGTGCTAGTCTTATCGTACCCGGGGAGCTGTTTTTT.

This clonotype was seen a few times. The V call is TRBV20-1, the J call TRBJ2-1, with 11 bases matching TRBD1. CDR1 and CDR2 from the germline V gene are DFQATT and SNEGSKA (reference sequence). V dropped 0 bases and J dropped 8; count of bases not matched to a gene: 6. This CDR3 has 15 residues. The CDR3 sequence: CSARDPGQGAYEQFF. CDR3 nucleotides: TGCAGTGCTAGAGATCCCGGACAGGGGGCCTATGAGCAGTTCTTC.

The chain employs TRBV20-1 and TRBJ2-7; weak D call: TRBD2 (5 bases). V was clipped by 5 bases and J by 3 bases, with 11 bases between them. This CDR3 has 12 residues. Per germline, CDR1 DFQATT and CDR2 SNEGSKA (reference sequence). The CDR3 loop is CSAVEAGYEQYF. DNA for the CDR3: TGCAGTGCTGTGGAGGCCGGCTACGAGCAGTACTTC.

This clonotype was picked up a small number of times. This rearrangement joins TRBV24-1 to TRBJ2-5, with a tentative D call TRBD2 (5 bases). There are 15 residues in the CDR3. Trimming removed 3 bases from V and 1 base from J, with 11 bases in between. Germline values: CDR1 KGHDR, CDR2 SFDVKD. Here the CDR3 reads CATSDAGISQETQYF. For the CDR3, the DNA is TGTGCCACCAGTGATGCGGGCATCTCCCAAGAGACCCAGTACTTC.

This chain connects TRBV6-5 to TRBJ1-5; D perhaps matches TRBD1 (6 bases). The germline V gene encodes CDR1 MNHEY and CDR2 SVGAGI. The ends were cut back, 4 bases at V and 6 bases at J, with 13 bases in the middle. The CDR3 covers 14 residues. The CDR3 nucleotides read TGTGCCAGCAGTTGGGTGTTCAGGGGTCAGCCCCAGCATTTT. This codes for CASSWVFRGQPQHF.

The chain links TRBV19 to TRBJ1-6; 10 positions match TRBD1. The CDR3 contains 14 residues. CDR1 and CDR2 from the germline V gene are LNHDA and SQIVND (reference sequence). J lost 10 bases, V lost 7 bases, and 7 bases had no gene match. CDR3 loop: CASNPGQGISPLHF. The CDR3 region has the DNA TGTGCCAGTAACCCGGGACAGGGGATCTCACCCCTCCACTTT.

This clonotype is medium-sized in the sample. The CDR3: CSASLTASTDTQYF. In nucleotides, the CDR3 is TGCAGTGCTAGCTTAACCGCTAGCACAGATACGCAGTATTTT. The chain employs TRBV20-1 and TRBJ2-3; D is undetermined. V lost 3 bases to trimming and J lost 0 bases, with 10 bases between them. The length of the CDR3 is 14 residues. Germline CDR1 DFQATT, CDR2 SNEGSKA (reference sequence).

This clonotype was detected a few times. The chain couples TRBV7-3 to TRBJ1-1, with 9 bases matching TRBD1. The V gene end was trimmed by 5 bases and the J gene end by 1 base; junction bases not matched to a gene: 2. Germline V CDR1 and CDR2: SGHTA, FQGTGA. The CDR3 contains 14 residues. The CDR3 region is CASSVTGGNTEAFF. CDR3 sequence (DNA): TGTGCCAGCAGCGTGACAGGGGGGAACACTGAAGCTTTCTTT.

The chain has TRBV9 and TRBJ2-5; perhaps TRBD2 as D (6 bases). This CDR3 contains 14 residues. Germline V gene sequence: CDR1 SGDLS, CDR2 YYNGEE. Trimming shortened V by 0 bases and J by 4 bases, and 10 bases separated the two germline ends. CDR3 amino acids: CASSVGRGGETQYF. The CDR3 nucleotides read TGTGCCAGCAGCGTAGGGAGGGGTGGAGAGACCCAGTACTTC.

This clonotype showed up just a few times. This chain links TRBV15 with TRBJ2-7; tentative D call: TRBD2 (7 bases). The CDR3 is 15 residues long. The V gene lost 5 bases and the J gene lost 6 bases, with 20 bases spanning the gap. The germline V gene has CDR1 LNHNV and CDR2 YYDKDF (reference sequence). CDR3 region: CATSHQRGGVGEQYF. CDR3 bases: TGTGCCACCAGCCACCAAAGGGGGGGGGTAGGCGAGCAGTACTTC.

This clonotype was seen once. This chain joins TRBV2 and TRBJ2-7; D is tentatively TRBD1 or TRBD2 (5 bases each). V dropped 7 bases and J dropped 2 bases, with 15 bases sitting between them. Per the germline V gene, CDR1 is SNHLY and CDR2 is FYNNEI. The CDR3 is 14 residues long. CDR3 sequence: CASKVRGSAYEQYF. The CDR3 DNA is TGTGCCAGCAAGGTGAGGGGTTCGGCCTACGAGCAGTACTTC.

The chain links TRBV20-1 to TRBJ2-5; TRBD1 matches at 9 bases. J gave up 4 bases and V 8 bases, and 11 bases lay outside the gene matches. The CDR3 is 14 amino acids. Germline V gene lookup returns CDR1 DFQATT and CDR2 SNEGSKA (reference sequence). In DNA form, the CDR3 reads TGCAGTACCCCAGACAGGGGGAGGGGAGAGACCCAGTACTTC. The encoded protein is CSTPDRGRGETQYF.